This TCR beta chain was sequenced during a study of blood T cell repertoires in COVID-19. TCRdb's copy holds only in-frame clones and misses some; the assay was immunoSEQ multiplex PCR. The table lists about 270,000 clones, 82% of them singletons. The V gene end was trimmed by 4 bases and the J gene end by 3 bases; junction bases not matched to a gene: 9. CDR1 is SGHRS, CDR2 YFSETQ, per germline. The CDR3 covers 15 residues. The source is a woman younger than 30 with acute or convalescent COVID-19. Sequencing was performed on peripheral blood. This chain connects TRBV5-1 to TRBJ2-7; 8 bases are a match to TRBD1. CDR3 sequence reads: CASSTPLQGGYEQYF. CDR3 bases: TGCGCCAGCAGCACACCTTTACAGGGGGGCTACGAGCAGTACTTC. Filled out from reference TRBV5-1 and TRBJ2-7, the complete variable domain reads KAGVTQTPRYLIKTRGQQVTLSCSPISGHRSVSWYQQTPGQGLQFLFEYFSETQRNKGNFPGRFSGRQFSNSRSEMNVSTLELGDSALYLCASSTPLQGGYEQYFGPGTRLTVT.